The clone carrying this T cell receptor beta chain has more than one count but fewer than ten. Its specificity is not known. The data belong to a study of regulatory T cells in long-lasting Graves disease. Study-level findings and limits: Gene preferences differed: TRBV28, TRBJ1-2, TRBJ2-5 in persistent cases.

Stated time point: newly diagnosed GD, antithyroid drugs for less than 3 months. The TCR library was made from RNA that had been extracted from PBMCs in TRIzol. The germline CDR1 and CDR2 sequences are MNHNS and SASEGT. This CDR3 is 13 amino acids long. The V end lost 6 bases, the J end lost 10 bases, and 13 bases lay between the germline ends. HTBI primers from iRepertoire and Arm-PCR of CDR3 regions yielded the TCR beta libraries. TCRdb independently ran MiXCR on the multiplex PCR reads; one entry per CDR3 protein. The profile shows over 500,000 distinct CDR3 sequences, roughly 15% of them singletons. Another study also made use of these data, one on T cells in Graves' hyperthyroidism and ophthalmopathy. That investigation notes: By a 13 V-J model, ophthalmopathy was set apart from stable hyperthyroidism.

The sequences come from peripheral blood mononuclear cells (PBMCs), collected at new diagnosis, from a patient treated with antithyroid drugs. This receptor was obtained from a woman aged 25 to 45 with Graves disease. The J gene is TRBJ1-6, the V gene TRBV6-1; D gene ambiguous. The CDR3 loop is CASRDGIWSPLHF. CDR3 nucleotides: TGTGCCAGCAGGGACGGTATATGGTCACCCCTCCACTTT.